These 13 T cell receptor beta chains came from one sample sequenced in a study of Graves' ophthalmopathy and Graves' hyperthyroidism listed by TCRdb under 2018. The run used an Illumina HiSeq 2000. TCR beta CDR3 regions were amplified from RNA transcripts for repertoire sequencing. The first round of RT-PCR was done with HTBI primers and the Qiagen OneStep RT-PCR kit, and was followed by a second round of multiplex PCR, then size selection and purification. The raw public reads went through TCRdb reprocessing: fastp at Q25, MiXCR clone calling, in-frame beta chains kept. Every CDR3 protein is listed once, alongside the most common genes and DNA of its rows. This sample comprises 650,000 to 800,000 distinct CDR3 sequences, over 40% of them detected only once. 2.5% to 3.5% of the sample goes to the ten largest clones. The specimen was peripheral blood. The source is an adult man with Graves' ophthalmopathy.

Comment on this clonotype: This may be a read error, as it is one base from a much larger clone. V is TRBV7-2 and J is TRBJ2-7, with a weak D call TRBD2 (6 bases). CDR3 length: 14 amino acids. Germline values: CDR1 SGHTA, CDR2 FQGNSA. CDR3 in DNA: TGTGCCGGCAGAAAAACGGCGGGATCCTACGAGCAGTACTTC. Translation: CAGRKTAGSYEQYF.

This chain connects TRBV30 to TRBJ1-4; TRBD1 matches at 9 bases. The germline CDR1 and CDR2 sequences are GTSNPN and SVGIG (reference sequence). There are 15 residues in the CDR3. After removal of 0 bases from V and 5 bases from J, the junction contained 4 bases not matched to a gene. CDR3 amino acids: CAWSVRGQGNEKLFF. The CDR3 DNA reads as TGTGCCTGGAGTGTACGGGGACAGGGCAATGAAAAACTGTTTTTT.

Note on this clonotype: A read error is possible here, since a much larger clone lies one base away. The rearrangement uses TRBV6-1 and TRBJ2-2, with 9 bases identical to TRBD1. In germline, CDR1 is MNHNS, CDR2 SASEGT. This CDR3 has 14 amino acids. This CDR3 reads CASSDRGRTGGLFF. The CDR3, as DNA: TGTGCCAGCTCGGACAGGGGCCGTACCGGGGGGCTGTTTTTT.

In this sample, this clonotype turned up many times. The CDR3, as DNA: TGTGCCAGCAATACCGGGGGCACCGGGGAGCTGTTTTTT. Translation gives CASNTGGTGELFF. This sequence joins TRBV2 and TRBJ2-2; TRBD2 might be the D (6 bases). The V end was cut by 7 bases, the J end by 4 bases, with 10 bases between. Germline V gives CDR1 SNHLY, CDR2 FYNNEI. CDR3 length: 13 residues.

This clonotype was observed a single time. The rearrangement uses TRBV10-3 and TRBJ1-5; 7 bases are a match to TRBD1. The CDR3 has 15 amino acids. CDR1 ENHRY and CDR2 SYGVKD come from the germline V gene. The junction had 10 bases not matched to a gene; V was cut back by 6 bases and J by 5 bases. The CDR3 DNA sequence: TGTGCCATCAGAGGGGAGGGGGACAGCGATCAGCCCCAGCATTTT. This gives the protein CAIRGEGDSDQPQHF.

About this clonotype: The conserved phenylalanine or tryptophan is not found at the CDR3 terminus, so this likely reflects a read error. The DNA is left out, because the CDR3 cannot be placed on it with certainty; the CDR3 is given as TCRdb lists it. V and J are TRBV10-3 and TRBJ2-6; TRBD1, the table's D call, lacks a check against the DNA. The CDR3 is 9 amino acids long, termini counted. Looked up from germline, CDR1 is ENHRY and CDR2 is SYGVKD. CDR3 in amino acids: CASSEVEDT.

This chain connects TRBV12-5 to TRBJ1-4; D not certain. Germline CDR1 LGHNT, CDR2 FRNRAP. This CDR3 region has 16 residues. Between the trimmed V and J ends, which lost 0 bases and 4 bases, there was a span of 12 bases. CDR3 loop: CASGLVVGQLNEKLFF. The DNA of the CDR3 is TGTGCTAGTGGTTTGGTAGTTGGGCAGCTTAATGAAAAACTGTTTTTT. The entire variable domain, with the rest obtained from reference TRBV12-5 and TRBJ1-4, is as follows: DARVTQTPRHKVTEMGQEVTMRCQPILGHNTVFWYRQTMMQGLELLAYFRNRAPLDDSGMPKDRFSAEMPDATLATLKIQPSEPRDSAVYFCASGLVVGQLNEKLFFGSGTQLSVL.

The chain is built from TRBV11-2 and TRBJ2-3, with 8 positions matching TRBD1. J lost 0 bases, V lost 5 bases, and 4 bases had no gene match. The germline gives CDR1 SGHAT, CDR2 FQNNGV. CDR3 length equals 15 residues. CDR3 coding DNA: TGTGCCAGCAGCCGGACAGGGAAAAGCACAGATACGCAGTATTTT. Translation: CASSRTGKSTDTQYF.

The chain recombines TRBV24-1 with TRBJ2-3; 8 bases align to TRBD2. The CDR3 is 15 residues long. The ends lost 6 bases at V and 3 bases at J; junction bases unmatched: 7. Germline CDR1 and CDR2: KGHDR and SFDVKD. The CDR3 DNA reads as TGTGCCACCAGTAGTACTAGCGGCGTTACAGATACGCAGTATTTT. Its protein product is CATSSTSGVTDTQYF.

Ten or more counts support this clonotype. This chain uses TRBV12-3 or TRBV12-4 with TRBJ2-5; tentatively, D is TRBD1 or TRBD2 (6 bases each). The CDR3 is 13 residues long. Trimming stripped 10 bases from V and 4 bases from J, with 16 bases between. The CDR3 DNA sequence: TGTGCCATCGTCCCGGAGGGGGGAGAGACCCAGTACTTC. The encoded protein is CAIVPEGGETQYF.

This clonotype was detected only once. The chain has TRBV5-1 and TRBJ1-6, with TRBD1 as a possible D gene (5 bases). The CDR3 is made up of 15 amino acids. V lost 0 bases, J lost 8 bases, and 12 bases lay in between. Germline assignment: CDR1 SGHRS and CDR2 YFSETQ. As DNA, the CDR3 is TGCGCCAGCAGCTTGGAGGTCAGGGCTCATTCACCCCTCCACTTT. Protein: CASSLEVRAHSPLHF.

For this clonotype: The missing conserved phenylalanine or tryptophan at the end of this CDR3 makes a read error likely. The rearrangement joins TRBV19 to TRBJ1-5; D might be TRBD1 (6 bases). The CDR3 spans 15 residues. V was cut by 7 bases and J by 0 bases, with 13 bases left in between. Germline values: CDR1 LNHDA, CDR2 SQIVND (reference sequence). CDR3 nucleotides: TGTGCCAGTACCAGAGGACAGTATAGCAATCAGCCCCAGCATTCT. Encoded protein: CASTRGQYSNQPQHS.

J is TRBJ2-7 and V is TRBV29-1; possibly TRBD1 for D (6 bases). Germline-derived CDR1 and CDR2 are SQVTM and ANQGSEA. Trimming took off 0 bases at V and 7 bases at J, with 16 bases between the two ends. This CDR3 comprises 14 residues. CDR3 loop: CSVEDQGRINEQYF. The CDR3 DNA sequence: TGCAGCGTTGAAGATCAGGGGCGAATCAATGAGCAGTACTTC.